This passage covers 27 T cell receptor beta chains from one sample sequenced in a study of blood T cell repertoires in COVID-19. The table came from immunoSEQ multiplex PCR; TCRdb's copy has only in-frame clones and leaves some out. The sample records around 290,000 clones, approximately 89% being singletons. Sample: peripheral blood. Receptors originate from a woman aged 25 to 39 with COVID-19, enrolled during active disease.

The V and J genes are TRBV5-4 and TRBJ1-1; D not resolved. Trimming removed 2 bases from V and 1 base from J, with 9 bases in between. Germline assignment: CDR1 SGHNT and CDR2 YYREEE (reference sequence). This CDR3 contains 14 residues. The CDR3 region is CASSFTSGNTEAFF. DNA for the CDR3: TGTGCCAGCAGCTTTACTTCGGGGAACACTGAAGCTTTCTTT.

The chain's CDR3 is CASSLGGLGEQYF. The CDR3 DNA reads TGTGCCAGCAGTTTAGGGGGCCTCGGGGAGCAGTACTTC. The chain is built from TRBV28 and TRBJ2-7; D possibly corresponds to TRBD1 (6 bases). The CDR3 has 13 residues. The V gene lost 2 bases and the J gene lost 7 bases, with 12 bases spanning the gap. Germline V gene sequence: CDR1 MDHEN, CDR2 SYDVKM.

Details on this clone: The same CDR3 also results from other DNA sequences found in this sample. The rearrangement links TRBV12-3 or TRBV12-4 to TRBJ2-7; 7 nucleotides match TRBD1. This CDR3 has 12 residues. Trimming removed 5 bases from V and 4 bases from J; junction bases left unmatched: 2. CDR3 bases: TGTGCCAGCAGTCCAGGGGGTTACGAGCAGTACTTC. This sequence encodes CASSPGGYEQYF.

This chain joins TRBV10-3 and TRBJ2-1; 7 nucleotides align to TRBD2. The CDR3 is 14 amino acids. The germline gives CDR1 ENHRY, CDR2 SYGVKD. J was trimmed by 2 bases and V by 6 bases; bases with no gene match: 4. CDR3 in amino acids: CAISMSGTYNEQFF. The CDR3 coding sequence is TGTGCCATCAGCATGAGCGGGACCTACAATGAGCAGTTCTTC.

This sequence joins TRBV2 and TRBJ2-7; TRBD1 matches 8 bases. Trimming took 7 bases from V and 2 from J; bases not matched to a gene: 10. CDR3 size: 15 residues. CDR1 is SNHLY, CDR2 FYNNEI, per germline. CDR3 sequence (DNA): TGTGCCAGCAAGACAGACAGGGGCGATACCTACGAGCAGTACTTC. As protein: CASKTDRGDTYEQYF. The variable domain in full, with the rest retrieved from reference TRBV2 and TRBJ2-7, is EPEVTQTPSHQVTQMGQEVILRCVPISNHLYFYWYRQILGQKVEFLVSFYNNEISEKSEIFDDQFSVERPDGSNFTLKIRSTKLEDSAMYFCASKTDRGDTYEQYFGPGTRLTVT.

V and J are TRBV9 and TRBJ2-1; no definite D call. The CDR3 has 13 residues. CDR1 is SGDLS and CDR2 is YYNGEE in the germline V gene. The V end lost 2 bases, the J end lost 7 bases, and 10 bases lay between the germline ends. In DNA, the CDR3 is TGTGCCAGCAGCGTGGGCAGCAGGAATGAGCAGTTCTTC. Translated: CASSVGSRNEQFF.

This chain connects TRBV12-3 or TRBV12-4 to TRBJ2-2; D ambiguous. Trimming removed 3 bases from V and 8 bases from J, with 7 bases in between. The CDR3 loop spans 12 amino acids. In nucleotides, the CDR3 is TGTGCCAGCAGTTTTTCCCCGGGGGAGCTGTTTTTT. Translation gives CASSFSPGELFF.

The chain recombines TRBV29-1 with TRBJ2-1; D gene unclear. V lost 3 bases, J lost 0 bases, and 12 bases lay in between. Germline V gene data show CDR1 as SQVTM and CDR2 as ANQGSEA. The CDR3 length is 15 residues. The CDR3 DNA reads as TGCAGCGTTGATGTTCTACTCCACTCCTACAATGAGCAGTTCTTC. Its translation is CSVDVLLHSYNEQFF.

The CDR3 DNA is TGTGCCAGCAGCTATCTGCCGGACAGGGACACCGGGGAGCTGTTTTTT. Protein sequence: CASSYLPDRDTGELFF. The chain joins TRBV13 to TRBJ2-2, with 8 positions matching TRBD1. This CDR3 is 16 amino acids long. V lost 4 bases, J lost 3 bases, and 7 bases stayed unmatched. The V gene's germline CDR1 is PRHDT and CDR2 FYEKMQ (reference sequence).

The V gene is TRBV27, the J gene TRBJ2-1; 9 bases are a match to TRBD2. From germline, CDR1 is MNHEY and CDR2 SMNVEV (reference sequence). This CDR3 has 16 amino acids. Unmatched junction bases numbered 8, after V lost 4 bases and J lost 4 bases. CDR3 DNA sequence: TGTGCCAGCAGTTCTACAGCGGGAGGCCCTTACAATGAGCAGTTCTTC. Residues: CASSSTAGGPYNEQFF.

The CDR3 reads CASSSQGLNTEAFF. The CDR3 DNA sequence: TGTGCCAGCAGTTCTCAGGGGTTGAACACTGAAGCTTTCTTT. V is TRBV7-2 and J is TRBJ1-1, with D possibly matching TRBD1 (6 bases). The CDR3 consists of 14 residues. Trimming cost V 6 bases and J 0 bases, with 11 bases left between them. Germline assignment: CDR1 SGHTA and CDR2 FQGNSA.

CDR3 loop: CAWQTSGTGELFF. CDR3 nucleotide sequence: TGTGCCTGGCAGACTAGCGGGACCGGGGAGCTGTTTTTT. The chain links TRBV30 to TRBJ2-2, with TRBD2 matching 10 bases. V trimming: 5 bases; J trimming: 5 bases; junction bases outside the gene matches: 2. Germline CDR1 is GTSNPN and CDR2 is SVGIG (reference sequence). The CDR3 contains 13 residues.

CDR3 coding DNA: TGCGCCAGCAGCCGGACCCAGGGGGCGCGTGAAAAACTGTTTTTT. It encodes CASSRTQGAREKLFF. The chain uses TRBV5-1 and TRBJ1-4; TRBD1 matches at 8 bases. J lost 7 bases, V lost 4 bases, and 9 bases had no gene match. This CDR3 contains 15 residues. Germline CDR1 is SGHRS and CDR2 is YFSETQ.

Comment on this clone: The same CDR3 also results from other DNA sequences found in this sample. This chain joins TRBV28 and TRBJ1-3; D unresolved. Trimming cost V 2 bases and J 0 bases, with 5 bases left between them. Germline lookup yields CDR1 MDHEN and CDR2 SYDVKM. The CDR3 sequence is 14 residues long. The CDR3 here is CASSLASSGNTIYF. CDR3 coding DNA: TGTGCCAGCAGTTTAGCCAGCTCTGGAAACACCATATATTTT.

This chain joins TRBV18 and TRBJ2-7; weak D call: TRBD2 (6 bases). V shed 3 bases and J shed 4 bases, with 13 bases lying between them. This CDR3 spans 14 amino acids. The germline V gene has CDR1 KGHSH and CDR2 LQKENI. The CDR3 loop reads CASSPEGLGYEQYF. CDR3 DNA: TGTGCCAGCTCACCGGAGGGTTTAGGATACGAGCAGTACTTC. Drawing the rest from reference TRBV18 and TRBJ2-7, the complete variable domain is NAGVMQNPRHLVRRRGQEARLRCSPMKGHSHVYWYRQLPEEGLKFMVYLQKENIIDESGMPKERFSAEFPKEGPSILRIQQVVRGDSAAYFCASSPEGLGYEQYFGPGTRLTVT.

This chain connects TRBV5-1 to TRBJ2-1; TRBD2 matches 7 bases. This CDR3 spans 17 amino acids. The germline gives CDR1 SGHRS, CDR2 YFSETQ. J was trimmed by 1 base and V by 2 bases; bases with no gene match: 9. Written as DNA, the CDR3 is TGCGCCAGCAGCTTAAATCCCGGACTAGGGTCCTACAATGAGCAGTTCTTC. Translated, it gives CASSLNPGLGSYNEQFF.

The rearrangement links TRBV28 to TRBJ1-5; D gene uncertain. V was pared by 6 bases and J by 4 bases, with 7 bases between. The length of the CDR3 is 12 residues. Germline values: CDR1 MDHEN, CDR2 SYDVKM. The CDR3 protein is CASRVANQPQHF. DNA of the CDR3: TGTGCCAGCAGGGTAGCAAATCAGCCCCAGCATTTT.

This clone appeared once. This CDR3 reads CASSLEGGQPQHF. CDR3 DNA sequence: TGTGCCAGCAGCTTAGAGGGTGGGCAGCCCCAGCATTTT. V gene TRBV7-3 combines with J gene TRBJ1-5; D gene ambiguous. The CDR3 spans 13 residues. Germline CDR1 reads SGHTA; CDR2 reads FQGTGA. V lost 2 bases and J 7 bases, leaving 9 bases between the germline ends.

The DNA for the CDR3 is TGTGCCAGCAGCCGAACTAGCGGGAGGGCAGATACGCAGTATTTT. It encodes CASSRTSGRADTQYF. V is TRBV14 and J is TRBJ2-3; 13 bases are shared with TRBD2. V gave up 4 bases and J gave up 4 bases; unmatched junction bases: 2. This CDR3 contains 15 residues. The V gene's germline CDR1 is SGHDN and CDR2 FVKESK.

The chain combines TRBV2 with TRBJ2-1; a possible D gene is TRBD2 (6 bases). V lost 3 bases and J lost 7, with 7 bases in between. Germline-derived CDR1 and CDR2 are SNHLY and FYNNEI. The CDR3 spans 12 residues. In DNA, the CDR3 is TGTGCCAGCAGTGAGGGGACTAATGAGCAGTTCTTC. Protein product: CASSEGTNEQFF.

The chain combines TRBV30 with TRBJ1-3; no reliable D call. The CDR3 is 12 residues long. Germline CDR1 and CDR2: GTSNPN and SVGIG (reference sequence). V was pared by 4 bases and J by 4 bases, with 8 bases between. This chain's CDR3 is CAWTESGNTIYF. CDR3 in DNA: TGTGCCTGGACGGAGTCCGGAAACACCATATATTTT.

The CDR3 DNA is TGTGCCAGCAGCCGACTCCCCGGGGGGGGCACTGAAGCTTTCTTT. Encoded protein: CASSRLPGGGTEAFF. This rearrangement joins TRBV3-1 (or the pseudogene TRBV3-2) to TRBJ1-1; a possible D gene is TRBD1 (5 bases). The CDR3 totals 15 residues. The V gene's germline CDR1 is LGHDT and CDR2 YNNKEL (reference sequence). V lost 4 bases to trimming and J lost 4 bases, with 16 bases between them.

This rearrangement joins TRBV2 to TRBJ2-1; TRBD2 matches 8 bases. Trimming at V came to 8 bases and at J to 7 bases, leaving 7 bases not matched to a gene. CDR3 size: 13 residues. Germline-derived CDR1 and CDR2 are SNHLY and FYNNEI. The CDR3 here is CASGQRERNEQFF. The CDR3 DNA reads as TGTGCCAGCGGGCAGCGGGAGAGGAATGAGCAGTTCTTC.

The CDR3 coding sequence is TGTGCCAGCAGCTTATGGACAGGCAGCTACGAGCAGTACTTC. Its protein is CASSLWTGSYEQYF. The gene calls are TRBV7-9 and TRBJ2-7, with 7 bases fitting TRBD1. Germline V gene lookup returns CDR1 SEHNR and CDR2 FQNEAQ (reference sequence). The CDR3 length is 14 residues. After removal of 2 bases from V and 3 bases from J, the junction contained 4 bases not matched to a gene.

The genes are TRBV3-1 (or the pseudogene TRBV3-2) and TRBJ2-7; D might be TRBD1 (5 bases). Trimming stripped 3 bases from V and 2 bases from J, with 11 bases between. The CDR3 spans 14 residues. From germline, CDR1 is LGHDT and CDR2 YNNKEL (reference sequence). In DNA, the CDR3 is TGTGCCAGCAGCCAGCCAGGGTTTCCCTACGAGCAGTACTTC. It yields the protein CASSQPGFPYEQYF.

The chain carries TRBV5-1 and TRBJ2-7, with 7 bases identical to TRBD1. Germline V gives CDR1 SGHRS, CDR2 YFSETQ. The CDR3 is 14 amino acids. V shed 2 bases and J 2 bases; nucleotides not matched to a gene: 4. The CDR3 region has the DNA TGCGCCAGCAGCTTTACAGGGGAACCCTACGAGCAGTACTTC. It specifies CASSFTGEPYEQYF.

V usage is TRBV3-1 (or the pseudogene TRBV3-2) and J usage is TRBJ1-2; 8 bases are shared with TRBD1. V trimming: 4 bases; J trimming: 13 bases; junction bases outside the gene matches: 11. Germline CDR1 LGHDT, CDR2 YNNKEL (reference sequence). The CDR3 contains 13 residues. CDR3: CASSLSQGARVTF. CDR3 DNA sequence: TGTGCCAGCAGCCTAAGTCAGGGGGCGCGAGTCACCTTC.